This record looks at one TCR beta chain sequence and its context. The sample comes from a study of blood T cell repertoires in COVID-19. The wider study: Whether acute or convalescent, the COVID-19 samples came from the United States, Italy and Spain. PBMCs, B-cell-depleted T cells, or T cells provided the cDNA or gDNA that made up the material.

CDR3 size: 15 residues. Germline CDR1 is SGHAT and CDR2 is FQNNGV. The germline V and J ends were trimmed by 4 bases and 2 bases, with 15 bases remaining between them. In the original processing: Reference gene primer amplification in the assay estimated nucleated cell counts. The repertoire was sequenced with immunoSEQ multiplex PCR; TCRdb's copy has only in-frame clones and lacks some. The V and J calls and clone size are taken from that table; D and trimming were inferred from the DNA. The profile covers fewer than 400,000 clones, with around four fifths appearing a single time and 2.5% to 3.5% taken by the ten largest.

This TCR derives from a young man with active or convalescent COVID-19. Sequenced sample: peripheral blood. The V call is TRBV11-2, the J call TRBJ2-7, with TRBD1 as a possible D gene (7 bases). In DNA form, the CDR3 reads TGTGCCAGCAGCTATCAGCAGGGGGGTACCTACGAGCAGTACTTC. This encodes CASSYQQGGTYEQYF.